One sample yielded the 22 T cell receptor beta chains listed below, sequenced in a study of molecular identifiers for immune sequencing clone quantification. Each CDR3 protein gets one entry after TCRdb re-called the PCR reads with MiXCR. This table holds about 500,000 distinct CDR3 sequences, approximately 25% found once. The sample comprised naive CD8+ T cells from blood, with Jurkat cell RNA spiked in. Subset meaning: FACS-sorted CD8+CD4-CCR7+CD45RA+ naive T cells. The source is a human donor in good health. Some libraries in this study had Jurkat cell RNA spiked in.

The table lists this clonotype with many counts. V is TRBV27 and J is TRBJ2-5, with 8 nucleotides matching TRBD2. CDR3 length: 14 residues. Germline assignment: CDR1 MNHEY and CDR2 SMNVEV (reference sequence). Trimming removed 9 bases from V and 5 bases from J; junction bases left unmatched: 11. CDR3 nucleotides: TGTGCCAGTAGTATAACTAGCGGAGGGGAGACCCAGTACTTC. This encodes CASSITSGGETQYF.

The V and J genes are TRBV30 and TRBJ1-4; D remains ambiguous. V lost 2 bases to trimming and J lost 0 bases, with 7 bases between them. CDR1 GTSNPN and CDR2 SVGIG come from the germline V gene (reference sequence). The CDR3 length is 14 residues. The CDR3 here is CAWSLGATNEKLFF. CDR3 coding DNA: TGTGCCTGGAGTCTCGGTGCAACTAATGAAAAACTGTTTTTT.

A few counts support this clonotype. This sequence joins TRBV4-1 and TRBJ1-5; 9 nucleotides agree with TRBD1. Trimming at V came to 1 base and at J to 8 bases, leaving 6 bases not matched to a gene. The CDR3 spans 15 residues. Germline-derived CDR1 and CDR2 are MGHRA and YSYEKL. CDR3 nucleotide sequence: TGCGCCAGCAGCCAAGTTGACAGGGGGGGGGAGCCCCAGCATTTT. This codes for CASSQVDRGGEPQHF.

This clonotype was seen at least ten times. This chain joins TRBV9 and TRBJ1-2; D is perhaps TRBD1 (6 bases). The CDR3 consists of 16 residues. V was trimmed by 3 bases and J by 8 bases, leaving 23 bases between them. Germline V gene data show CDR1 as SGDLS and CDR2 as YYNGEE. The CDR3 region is CASSATRTDTTKGYTF. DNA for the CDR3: TGTGCCAGCAGCGCCACTAGGACAGACACAACTAAAGGCTACACCTTC.

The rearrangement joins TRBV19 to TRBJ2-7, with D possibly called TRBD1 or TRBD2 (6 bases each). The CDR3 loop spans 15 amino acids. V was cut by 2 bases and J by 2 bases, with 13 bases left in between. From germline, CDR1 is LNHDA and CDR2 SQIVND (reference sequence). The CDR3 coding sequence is TGTGCCAGTAGTATATCGGGGGCACCACCCTACGAGCAGTACTTC. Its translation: CASSISGAPPYEQYF.

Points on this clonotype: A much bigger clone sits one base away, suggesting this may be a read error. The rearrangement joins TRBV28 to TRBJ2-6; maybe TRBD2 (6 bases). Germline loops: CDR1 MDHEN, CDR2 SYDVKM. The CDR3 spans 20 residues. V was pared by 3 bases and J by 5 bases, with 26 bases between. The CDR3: CASSLRTEGTFLYRANVLTF. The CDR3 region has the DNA TGTGCCAGCAGTTTGAGGACCGAAGGGACTTTCCTCTATAGGGCCAACGTCCTGACTTTC.

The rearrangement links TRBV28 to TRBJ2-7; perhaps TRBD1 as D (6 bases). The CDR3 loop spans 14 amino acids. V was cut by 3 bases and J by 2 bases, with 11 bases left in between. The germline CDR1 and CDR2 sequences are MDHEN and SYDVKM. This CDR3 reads CASSFVAGAYEQYF. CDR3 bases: TGTGCCAGCAGTTTCGTGGCAGGGGCCTACGAGCAGTACTTC.

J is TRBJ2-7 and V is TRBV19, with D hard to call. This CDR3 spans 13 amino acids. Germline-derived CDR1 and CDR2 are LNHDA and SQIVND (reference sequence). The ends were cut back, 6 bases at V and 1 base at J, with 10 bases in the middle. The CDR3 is CASSMDPSYEQYF. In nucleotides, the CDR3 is TGTGCCAGTAGCATGGACCCATCCTACGAGCAGTACTTC.

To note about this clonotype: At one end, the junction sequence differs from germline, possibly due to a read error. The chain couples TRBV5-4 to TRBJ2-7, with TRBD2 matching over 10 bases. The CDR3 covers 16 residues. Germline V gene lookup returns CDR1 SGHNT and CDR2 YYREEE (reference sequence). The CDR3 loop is CANSFGLAGDSYEQYF. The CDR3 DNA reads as TGTGCCAACAGCTTTGGGCTAGCGGGAGACTCCTACGAGCAGTACTTC.

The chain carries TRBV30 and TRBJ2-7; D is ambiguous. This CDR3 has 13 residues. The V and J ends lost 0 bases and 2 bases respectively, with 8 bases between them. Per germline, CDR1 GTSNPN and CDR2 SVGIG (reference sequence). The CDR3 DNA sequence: TGTGCCTGGAGTGTATCAGCTGCCTACGAGCAGTACTTC. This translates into CAWSVSAAYEQYF. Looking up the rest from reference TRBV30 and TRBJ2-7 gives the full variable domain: SQTIHQWPATLVQPVGSPLSLECTVEGTSNPNLYWYRQAAGRGLQLLFYSVGIGQISSEVPQNLSASRPQDRQFILSSKKLLLSDSGFYLCAWSVSAAYEQYFGPGTRLTVT.

The CDR3 nucleotides are TGTGCCAGCAGTTACCGGGGAAACACTGAAGCTTTCTTT. Translating it yields CASSYRGNTEAFF. The V and J genes are TRBV27 and TRBJ1-1; D is ambiguous. Per germline, CDR1 MNHEY and CDR2 SMNVEV (reference sequence). This CDR3 has 13 amino acids. The V gene lost 4 bases and the J gene lost 2 bases, with 8 bases spanning the gap.

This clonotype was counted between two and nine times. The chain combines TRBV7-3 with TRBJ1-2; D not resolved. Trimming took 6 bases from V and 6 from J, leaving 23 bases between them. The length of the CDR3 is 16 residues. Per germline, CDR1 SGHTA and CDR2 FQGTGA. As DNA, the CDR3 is TGTGCCAGCAGAACCCCCGGAGGGCGGTTGTTCGATGGCTACACCTTC. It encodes CASRTPGGRLFDGYTF. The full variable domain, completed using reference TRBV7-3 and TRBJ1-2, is GAGVSQTPSNKVTEKGKYVELRCDPISGHTALYWYRQSLGQGPEFLIYFQGTGAADDSGLPNDRFFAVRPEGSVSTLKIQRTERGDSAVYLCASRTPGGRLFDGYTFGSGTRLTVV.

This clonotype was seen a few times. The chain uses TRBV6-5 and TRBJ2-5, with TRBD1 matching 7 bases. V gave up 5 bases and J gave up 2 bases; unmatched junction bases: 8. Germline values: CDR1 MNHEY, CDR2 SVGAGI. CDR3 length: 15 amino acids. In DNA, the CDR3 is TGTGCCAGCAGTGGGTCCGGGACAGAGCAAGAGACCCAGTACTTC. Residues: CASSGSGTEQETQYF.

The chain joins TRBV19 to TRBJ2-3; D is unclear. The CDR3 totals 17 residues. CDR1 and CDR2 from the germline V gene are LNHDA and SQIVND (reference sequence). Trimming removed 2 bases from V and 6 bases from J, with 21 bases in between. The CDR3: CASSIIRRPGAPDTQYF. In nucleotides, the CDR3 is TGTGCCAGTAGTATAATTAGGCGTCCGGGCGCCCCCGATACGCAGTATTTT. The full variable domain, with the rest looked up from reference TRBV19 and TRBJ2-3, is DGGITQSPKYLFRKEGQNVTLSCEQNLNHDAMYWYRQDPGQGLRLIYYSQIVNDFQKGDIAEGYSVSREKKESFPLTVTSAQKNPTAFYLCASSIIRRPGAPDTQYFGPGTRLTVL.

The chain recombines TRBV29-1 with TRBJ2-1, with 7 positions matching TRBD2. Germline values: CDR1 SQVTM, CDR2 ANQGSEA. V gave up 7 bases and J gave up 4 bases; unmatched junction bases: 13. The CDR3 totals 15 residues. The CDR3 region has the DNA TGCAGCGCCCCGGGCGGAGGCGGGGGTTACAATGAGCAGTTCTTC. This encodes CSAPGGGGGYNEQFF.

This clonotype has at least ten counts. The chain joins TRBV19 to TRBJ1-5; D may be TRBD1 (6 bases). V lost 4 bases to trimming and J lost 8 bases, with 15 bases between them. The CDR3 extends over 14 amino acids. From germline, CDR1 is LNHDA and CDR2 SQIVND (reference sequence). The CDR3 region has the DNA TGTGCCAGTAGTACCTCGACAGGAGTTGAGCCCCAGCATTTT. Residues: CASSTSTGVEPQHF.

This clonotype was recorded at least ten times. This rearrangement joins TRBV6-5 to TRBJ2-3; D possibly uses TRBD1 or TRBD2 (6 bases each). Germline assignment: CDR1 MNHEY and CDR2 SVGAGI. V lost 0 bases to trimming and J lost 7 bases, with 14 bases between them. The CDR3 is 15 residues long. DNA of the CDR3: TGTGCCAGCAGTTACTCCTTGGGGGGCGCCTATACGCAGTATTTT. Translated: CASSYSLGGAYTQYF.

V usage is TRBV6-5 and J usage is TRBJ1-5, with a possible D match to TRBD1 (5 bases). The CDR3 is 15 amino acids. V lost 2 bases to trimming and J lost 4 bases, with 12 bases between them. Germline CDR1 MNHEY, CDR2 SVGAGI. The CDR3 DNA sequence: TGTGCCAGCAGTTACCATAAGGGGTTGAATCAGCCCCAGCATTTT. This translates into CASSYHKGLNQPQHF.

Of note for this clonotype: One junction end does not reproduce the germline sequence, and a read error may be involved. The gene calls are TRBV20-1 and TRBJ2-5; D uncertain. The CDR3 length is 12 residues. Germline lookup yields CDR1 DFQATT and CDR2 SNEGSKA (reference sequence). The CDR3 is CGAHLTQETQYF. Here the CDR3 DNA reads TGCGGTGCCCACCTTACACAAGAGACCCAGTACTTC.

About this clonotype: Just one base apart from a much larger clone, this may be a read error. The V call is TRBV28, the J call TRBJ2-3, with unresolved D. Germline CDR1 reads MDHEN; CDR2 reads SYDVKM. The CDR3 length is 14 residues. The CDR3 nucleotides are TGTGCCAGCAGTTTCATGTTTAGCATAGATACGCAGTATTTT. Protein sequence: CASSFMFSIDTQYF. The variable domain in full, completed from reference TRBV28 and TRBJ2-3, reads DVKVTQSSRYLVKRTGEKVFLECVQDMDHENMFWYRQDPGLGLRLIYFSYDVKMKEKGDIPEGYSVSREKKERFSLILESASTNQTSMYLCASSFMFSIDTQYFGPGTRLTVL.

DNA of the CDR3: TGTGCCAGCAGTTTATACGCGGGGGGGGCCTACGAGCAGTACTTC. The encoded protein is CASSLYAGGAYEQYF. The genes are TRBV27 and TRBJ2-7, with TRBD2 identical over 9 bases. The CDR3 spans 15 residues. Trimming at V came to 1 base and at J to 2 bases, leaving 3 bases not matched to a gene. Germline V gene data show CDR1 as MNHEY and CDR2 as SMNVEV (reference sequence).

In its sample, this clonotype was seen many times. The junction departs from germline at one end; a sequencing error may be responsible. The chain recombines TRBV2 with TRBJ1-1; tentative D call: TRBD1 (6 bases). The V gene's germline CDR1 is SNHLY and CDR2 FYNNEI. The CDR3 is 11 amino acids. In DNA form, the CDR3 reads TGTGCCAGCACCGAGGGGGACCGAGACTGTTTT. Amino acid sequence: CASTEGDRDCF.